This T cell receptor (beta chain) was identified during a study of identical twins. TCRdb reanalysed the 5' RACE reads using MiXCR and keeps one entry per CDR3 protein. The sample consists of about 530,000 distinct CDR3 sequences, around 24% of them appearing once. The CDR3 is made up of 15 amino acids. V lost 2 bases and J 8 bases, leaving 15 bases between the germline ends. This clonotype was counted a few times. Another study also made use of these data, one on yellow fever vaccine responses in identical twins.

This sequence joins TRBV12-3 or TRBV12-4 and TRBJ1-4; D call uncertain. This clonotype originated in a woman aged 18-29 years in good health. The sample taken for sequencing was CD4+ T cells sorted from blood. Here the CDR3 DNA reads TGTGCCAGCAGTTTATACGCGACTGGAAGGGAAAAACTGTTTTTT. Protein sequence: CASSLYATGREKLFF.